This T cell receptor beta chain comes out of a study of cytomegalovirus exposure and HLA in healthy donors (dated by TCRdb to 2016 to 2017). As for the study more broadly: In an earlier analysis of fewer than 750 of the donors, 276 Gb of sequence data and about 110 million unique TCR beta sequences from 150 million to 200 million T cells were reported. Approximately 310 gigabases of sequencing data and some 85 million unique TCR sequences were included in an early release covering under 650 HLA-typed donors. To predict cytomegalovirus infection status, the study combined high-throughput TCR immunosequencing, statistical association of individual TCRs with disease status, and machine learning. A later genetic analysis used genome-wide SNP genotypes for about three fifths of the 666 donors, treating that subset as a discovery cohort. Along with the approximately 700-subject first cohort, a separate validation cohort of approximately 110 different subjects was used. Every repertoire in the discovery cohort had been generated on one and the same sequencing platform. Donor age, sex, ethnicity and CMV serostatus were compiled together with the repertoire data. An earlier analysis of several hundred of the donors used high-throughput TCR beta sequencing to judge whether each TCR beta V gene segment behaved as functional or pseudogenic. Of the 300 to 450 genotyped donors, around 81% fell in the genetic ancestry cluster associated with self-reported Caucasian donors. HLA typing included class I and class II loci at four-digit resolution. About five DR-DQ haplotypes were handled as single units for association and clustering because linkage in the cohort was strong. Rather than drawing on any new phenotypic data, the later analysis identified candidate immune exposures from TCR beta sequences and the way those sequences occurred across donors. To study patterns of TCR occurrence, a later analysis re-analyzed previously published TCR beta repertoires from just over 650 donors and added high-resolution HLA genotyping. Using immunosequencing, the study profiled T cell repertoires from some 670 subjects and related those repertoires to cytomegalovirus serostatus. The number of donors typed differed by locus, with 629-630 for A, B, C, DRB1 and DQB1, more than 500 for DQA1, over 600 for DPA1, and around 430 for DPB1. The study aimed to test whether signatures of past pathogen exposure could be identified by cataloging public T cell receptors. Among approximately 370 genotyped donors of the cohort, an average of around 220,000 unique TCR beta nucleotide sequences was sequenced per donor, of which approximately 18% were non-productive. Here is what the overall study found, with its caveats: Only TCR beta chains were sequenced in this cohort, and the absence of alpha or paired-chain data limited detectable features. For the cohort, immune exposure information was limited to CMV serostatus. Roughly uniform sequencing depth across donors was assumed in presence/absence analyses, although this assumption may not hold. According to a later genetic analysis, donors in an Asian-associated ancestry cluster had fewer N-insertions in productive TCRs than the roughly 660-donor mean. The earlier analysis of approximately 590 of the donors excluded 15 to 20 rarely observed V segments, including chromosome 9 orphons, because counts were too low. According to a later analysis, TCR association rates differed among HLA loci, with DRB1 alleles showing the most associated TCRs and HLA-C alleles showing the fewest. A cluster of highly shared sequence variants was judged likely to represent a technical artifact of the sequencing pipeline. The authors suggested that the approach could potentially be extended to other disease states and immunological phenotypes. Because HLA typing was unavailable for some donors at each locus, only the typed subset was used in association tests. Three of the identified cytomegalovirus-associated TCR beta chains were confirmed in vitro to be specific for cytomegalovirus antigens. In a later analysis, over 15,000 TCR beta sequences were associated with specific HLA alleles at a false discovery rate of 0.05. The study gave a list of 150 to 200 TCR beta chains associated with cytomegalovirus. Across donors, most TCR sequences were observed very rarely, whereas some public TCRs were present in many individuals. The 87-base-pair reads could not distinguish some IMGT-functional V segments, including TRBV6-2 and TRBV6-3, so those segments were excluded. Linkage disequilibrium might explain the correlated functional status among segregating V segments, but an unknown experimental factor could not be ruled out. Cytomegalovirus status was reported to be diagnosed by the classifier with high specificity and sensitivity in both the original and validation cohorts. Strong co-occurrence of HLA alleles, especially DR and DQ, made assigning TCR associations to individual alleles difficult. Compared with equally common non-associated chains, HLA-associated TCR beta chains in a later analysis were more clonally expanded and had lower generation probabilities. In an earlier analysis of around 600 of the donors, most TCR beta V segments were observed in productive rearrangements about 87% or about 30% of the time, broadly matching IMGT annotations. Most CMV-associated TCR beta chains appeared to be HLA-restricted in a later analysis, and the HLA associations seemed to be driven largely by CMV exposure. V-gene and J-gene trimming of TCR beta chains was associated with a missense DCLRE1C variant in a later genetic analysis, and the association was replicated in an independent cohort. According to a later analysis, parvovirus B19, influenza, CMV and Epstein-Barr virus appeared linked to several top co-occurrence clusters. A further reported finding was that TCR beta sequences accurately predicted the HLA-A and HLA-B alleles for most subjects in the first cohort.

The method was the immunoSEQ multiplex PCR assay. A mixture of 60 forward primers for TCR Vbeta segments and 13 reverse primers for TCR Jbeta segments was used in the multiplex PCR. Amplification of the CDR3 region of rearranged TCR beta genes was performed with a multiplex PCR assay on genomic DNA. On the Illumina HiSeq System, the amplified TCR beta libraries were sequenced as 87-base-pair reads. On the authors' methods: A later analysis tallied approximately 87 million unique TCR beta chains across the 700 or so repertoires, and approximately 11 million of those chains were shared by two or more donors. To remove PCR and sequencing errors, raw reads were error-corrected and collapsed into unique sequences using a nearest-neighbor algorithm that merged closely related sequences. Alignment of CDR3 sequences to IMGT reference sequences was used to assign V, D and J gene segments. Each retained sequence needed at least a six-nucleotide match to both a V gene segment and a J gene segment. A rearrangement counted as productive if the CDR3 had no stop codons and remained in frame with V and J, and every other rearrangement counted as non-productive. CDR3 was defined by IMGT convention, running from the second conserved V-encoded cysteine to the conserved J-encoded phenylalanine. In an earlier analysis of 550 to 650 of the donors, sequences lacking an unambiguous match to a single V gene segment were excluded. In an earlier analysis of 450 to 750 of the donors, a V segment was called functional when productive rearrangements were above 56.7%, and segregating when the standard deviation between donors exceeded 5%. To diagnose cytomegalovirus status from the catalog of TCR beta chain sequences, a statistical classification framework was built. In a later analysis, TCR nucleotide sequences were compared against IMGT/GENE-DB human TR gene sequences so that V and J genes could be assigned. In a later analysis, CDR3 sequences and most-parsimonious VDJ recombination scenarios were assigned using the TCRdist pipeline. In a later analysis, each TCR beta chain was defined by its CDR3 amino acid sequence together with its V-gene family, and reads lacking a unique V-gene family were excluded. As a way to deal with suspected cross-contamination and a sequencing artifact, a later analysis dropped 592 nucleotide sequences that were highly shared and had low generation probability. In a later analysis, a clonal expansion index was calculated for each public chain from normalized within-repertoire ranks of inferred template counts. In a later analysis, generation probabilities were computed with a VDJ recombination model fitted to out-of-frame rearrangements, and the resulting probabilities were checked against IGoR. Hypergeometric tests were used in a later analysis to score TCR-TCR, TCR-HLA and TCR-CMV co-occurrence, with a repertoire-size bias correction applied to the TCR pairs. False discovery rates were estimated in a later analysis by permuting HLA or CMV assignments 20 times. A later analysis grouped co-occurring TCRs with DBSCAN, adding TCRdist sequence similarity when clustering within HLA-allele-positive subsets. Co-occurrence clustering excluded repertoires with fewer than 30,000 or more than 120,000 public chains, plus five with anomalous nucleotide sharing. Entries here come from immuneACCESS through TCRdb and include only in-frame sequences with V and J called. Some clones fail to appear in such tables; in the studies checked, an unresolved V gene covers under half of the shortfall, and the cause of the remainder is unknown. Clone size and the V and J calls come from that table; the DNA yielded D and trimming. In this sample the table shows roughly 80,000 clones, roughly 70% of which occur a single time. The ten top clones hold 4.9% of the sample.

From cysteine to phenylalanine, the CDR3 is 14 amino acids long. The CDR3 DNA has 42 bases and is translated from base 1. The V end loses 4 bases and the J end loses 6 bases, and a stretch of 16 bases separates them. CDR1 and CDR2 are drawn from the germline V gene: ENHRY, SYGVKD. To note about this clone: Which antigen it targets is not known. No much larger clone exists at a distance of one base, and base qualities are not known.

In total, 666 healthy bone marrow donors made up the cohort. All cohort members were sampled while nominally healthy, although unrecorded immune exposures were likely present. The donor was CMV seropositive and was included in the group of 250 to 350 seropositive cohort members. Every donor gave a peripheral blood sample, and the peripheral blood mononuclear cells from that sample were used for TCR beta sequencing. Genomic DNA was extracted from the blood cell samples with the Qiagen DNeasy Blood Extraction Kit. The TCR comes from a man aged 55 to 69 in good health and CMV-seropositive. The chain is made from TRBV10-3 and TRBJ2-7, and possibly TRBD1, on 6 matching bases. Sample: PBMCs. The nucleotides read TGTGCCATCAGTGGGCCACAGGGAGACTCCGAGCAGTACTTC. Its protein product is CAISGPQGDSEQYF.